The sequence of this TCR beta chain was determined in a study of human T cells and chemical hapten exposure. TCRdb called the RACE reads again in MiXCR, with one record for every CDR3 protein. Among more than 250,000 distinct CDR3 sequences listed, around 9.3% were seen once. Regarding the study as a whole: Sensitizing with DPC caused no change in TCRs above 1 in 1000 frequency.

This CDR3 has 16 amino acids. Per the germline V gene, CDR1 is SNHLY and CDR2 is FYNNEI. V lost 4 bases to trimming and J lost 1 base; unmatched junction nucleotides: 3. Sample time point: pre-sensitization, week 0. This sample's treatment: therapeutic diphenylcyclopropenone sensitization with weekly scalp DPC. Alopecia patients between 18 and 70 years old and suitable for DPC were used as donors. The table lists this clonotype with a few counts. Its antigen is unidentified. Sequencing used whole blood, obtained in connection with sensitization to the hapten diphenylcyclopropenone (DPC). This sequence originates from a woman aged 40 to 49 with alopecia areata. Some clones in this sample may be carry-over from other donors' samples. The J gene is TRBJ2-4, the V gene TRBV2, with 11 positions matching TRBD2. CDR3 DNA sequence: TGTGCCAGCAGTGGGGGACTAGCGGACGCCAAAAACATTCAGTACTTC. Amino acids: CASSGGLADAKNIQYF.